The present T cell receptor (beta chain) was sequenced within a study of prognosis after radiotherapy for stage I lung cancer. At the level of the study: There were fewer than 15 patients with newly diagnosed primary stage I lung tumors and several patients with oligometastatic NSCLC after surgical resection of the primary tumor. It was considered that all non-small cell lung cancer patients were medically inoperable.

A single count supports this clonotype. A much larger clonotype is one base distant, so this may be a read error. Genomic DNA was subjected to two-round multiplex PCR for amplification of TCR beta CDR3. First-round PCR, the initial amplification, used primers specific to each TRBV and TRBJ gene. Second-round PCR employed universal primers. Via MiXCR, TCRdb re-called the multiplex PCR reads, giving one row per CDR3 protein. The table records around 26,000 distinct CDR3 sequences, more than 45% of them present only once. The V gene's germline CDR1 is KGHSH and CDR2 LQKENI. The CDR3 contains 13 residues. The sequence was obtained from a donor aged 50 or older with non-small cell lung cancer. This chain uses TRBV18 with TRBJ1-5; D is ambiguous. This material consisted of PBMCs, taken before or after stereotactic body radiation therapy (not recorded which). The CDR3 here is CAISPGDNQPQHF. The CDR3 region has the DNA TGTGCCATCTCACCCGGGGATAATCAGCCCCAGCATTTT.